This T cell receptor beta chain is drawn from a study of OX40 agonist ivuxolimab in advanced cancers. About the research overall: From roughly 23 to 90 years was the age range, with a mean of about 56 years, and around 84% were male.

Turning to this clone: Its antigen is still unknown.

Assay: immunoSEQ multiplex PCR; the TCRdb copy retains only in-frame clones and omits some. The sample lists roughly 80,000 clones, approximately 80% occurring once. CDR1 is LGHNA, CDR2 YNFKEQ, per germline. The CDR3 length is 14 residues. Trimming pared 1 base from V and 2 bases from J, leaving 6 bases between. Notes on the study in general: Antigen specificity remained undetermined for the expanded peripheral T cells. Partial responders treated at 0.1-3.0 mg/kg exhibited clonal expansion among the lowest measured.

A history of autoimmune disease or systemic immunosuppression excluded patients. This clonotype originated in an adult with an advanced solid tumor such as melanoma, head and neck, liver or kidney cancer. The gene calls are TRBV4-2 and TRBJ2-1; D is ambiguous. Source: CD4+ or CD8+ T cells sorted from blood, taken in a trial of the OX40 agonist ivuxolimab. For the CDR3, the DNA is TGTGCCAGCAGCCAAGGGGATGCCTACAATGAGCAGTTCTTC. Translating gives CASSQGDAYNEQFF.